The 26 T cell receptor beta chains presented below share a single source sample, sequenced in a study of CD8+ T cells in alopecia areata. This sample's treatment: oral pan-JAK inhibitor, 5-10 mg twice daily. RNA was extracted and reverse transcribed into cDNA as the sequencing template. Method: immunoSEQ multiplex PCR; TCRdb's copy keeps in-frame clones and lacks some. The sample records about 210,000 clones, around 65% being singletons. The sample was CD4+ T cells sorted from blood, taken at week 4, from a patient treated with tofacitinib. Receptors were obtained from a human donor with alopecia areata.

This clone has a handful of counts. V usage is TRBV30 and J usage is TRBJ2-3; the D call may be TRBD1 or TRBD2 (5 bases each). Between the trimmed V and J ends, which lost 5 bases and 1 base, there was a span of 13 bases. Per germline, CDR1 GTSNPN and CDR2 SVGIG (reference sequence). The CDR3 sequence is 14 residues long. The CDR3 spells CAWEGMGRTDTQYF. The CDR3 bases are TGTGCCTGGGAGGGGATGGGGCGCACAGATACGCAGTATTTT.

The CDR3 DNA reads TGTGCCAGCACGGTTAAGGGGATGAACACTGAAGCTTTCTTT. Protein product: CASTVKGMNTEAFF. The chain combines TRBV2 with TRBJ1-1; possible D gene TRBD1, 5 bases. CDR1 and CDR2 (germline): SNHLY, FYNNEI. The ends were cut back, 7 bases at V and 0 bases at J, with 12 bases in the middle. This CDR3 has 14 amino acids.

J is TRBJ1-2 and V is TRBV5-4; the D gene is possibly TRBD1 (5 bases). CDR1 is SGHNT, CDR2 YYREEE, per germline (reference sequence). Deletions cut 2 bases from V and 0 bases from J, with 11 bases between. This CDR3 has 15 amino acids. The CDR3 sequence: CASSFGGAPNYGYTF. CDR3 DNA sequence: TGTGCCAGCAGCTTTGGAGGGGCCCCTAACTATGGCTACACCTTC.

There are a few counts of this clone. The chain recombines TRBV5-4 with TRBJ1-2, with 9 nucleotides matching TRBD1. Germline assignment: CDR1 SGHNT and CDR2 YYREEE (reference sequence). The CDR3 runs to 13 residues. Germline trimming cut 5 bases from V and 7 bases from J; bases unmatched to any gene: 6. The CDR3 region is CASSPTGGGGYTF. The CDR3 DNA follows: TGTGCCAGCAGTCCAACAGGGGGCGGTGGCTACACCTTC.

This clone was counted once. The J gene is TRBJ1-2, the V gene TRBV6-5; no definite D call. The germline gives CDR1 MNHEY, CDR2 SVGAGI. This CDR3 spans 13 amino acids. Trimming removed 7 bases from V and 7 bases from J, with 16 bases in between. CDR3 in DNA: TGTGCCAGCACGTCCCTGTCGAGTGTTGGCTACACCTTC. Its translation: CASTSLSSVGYTF.

This chain uses TRBV6-5 with TRBJ1-1; maybe TRBD1 (6 bases). The V end was cut by 6 bases, the J end by 5 bases, with 13 bases between. The CDR3 consists of 13 residues. The germline CDR1 and CDR2 sequences are MNHEY and SVGAGI. CDR3: CASRGTGKTEAFF. The CDR3 DNA reads TGTGCCAGCAGAGGTACAGGGAAGACTGAAGCTTTCTTT.

V is TRBV7-9 and J is TRBJ2-4; a possible D gene is TRBD2 (6 bases). The CDR3 sequence is 15 residues long. V was pared by 5 bases and J by 1 base, with 12 bases between. The germline gives CDR1 SEHNR, CDR2 FQNEAQ (reference sequence). CDR3 DNA: TGTGCCAGCAGCCCTTCTCTAGCGGCCAAAAACATTCAGTACTTC. Encoded protein: CASSPSLAAKNIQYF. Together with reference TRBV7-9 and TRBJ2-4, the CDR3 gives the full variable domain: DTGVSQNPRHKITKRGQNVTFRCDPISEHNRLYWYRQTLGQGPEFLTYFQNEAQLEKSRLLSDRFSAERPKGSFSTLEIQRTEQGDSAMYLCASSPSLAAKNIQYFGAGTRLSVL.

This clone was detected once. This sequence joins TRBV15 and TRBJ2-7; 14 bases agree with TRBD2. The CDR3 extends over 16 amino acids. The germline V gene encodes CDR1 LNHNV and CDR2 YYDKDF (reference sequence). V was pared by 0 bases and J by 7 bases, with 5 bases of the junction left unmatched. Written as DNA, the CDR3 is TGTGCCACCAGCAGAGACGGACTAGCGGGGGGTATTGAGCAGTACTTC. Translated, it gives CATSRDGLAGGIEQYF.

The V and J genes are TRBV4-1 and TRBJ2-7; TRBD1 agrees at 10 bases. With V trimmed by 0 bases and J by 0 bases, 8 bases remained unmatched. The CDR3 has 18 amino acids. Looked up from germline, CDR1 is MGHRA and CDR2 is YSYEKL. The CDR3 protein is CASSQDWGTGVSSYEQYF. The CDR3 region has the DNA TGCGCCAGCAGCCAAGATTGGGGGACAGGGGTGAGCTCCTACGAGCAGTACTTC.

This chain joins TRBV10-3 and TRBJ2-7, with D perhaps TRBD1 (5 bases). Germline CDR1 ENHRY, CDR2 SYGVKD. The length of the CDR3 is 14 residues. Trimming took 3 bases from V and 0 from J, leaving 9 bases between them. The CDR3 reads CAISDGASSYEQYF. The CDR3 DNA sequence: TGTGCCATCAGTGATGGGGCGAGCTCCTACGAGCAGTACTTC.

The genes are TRBV5-1 and TRBJ2-5; D ambiguous. CDR1 is SGHRS, CDR2 YFSETQ, per germline. This CDR3 is 15 amino acids long. Trimming cost V 2 bases and J 5 bases, with 16 bases left between them. The DNA of the CDR3 is TGCGCCAGCAGCTTAACAACGACGGCCAGGGAGACCCAGTACTTC. Encoded protein: CASSLTTTARETQYF.

This clone was seen more than once but under ten times. This sequence joins TRBV5-6 and TRBJ1-1; D not certain. Germline CDR1 and CDR2: SGHDT and YYEEEE. The V and J ends lost 0 bases and 7 bases respectively, with 10 bases between them. This CDR3 is 13 amino acids long. The CDR3 spells CASSLAPSGEAFF. The CDR3 DNA reads TGTGCCAGCAGCTTGGCCCCATCCGGTGAAGCTTTCTTT.

The chain is built from TRBV29-1 and TRBJ2-7, with 10 bases fitting TRBD1. CDR1 and CDR2 from the germline V gene are SQVTM and ANQGSEA. With V trimmed by 8 bases and J by 4 bases, 5 bases remained unmatched. This CDR3 is built from 12 residues. CDR3 DNA sequence: TGCAGCACAAGACAGGGGGCTTACGAGCAGTACTTC. It specifies CSTRQGAYEQYF.

The chain couples TRBV30 to TRBJ1-2; tentatively, D is TRBD1 (5 bases). The germline V and J ends were trimmed by 5 bases and 4 bases, with 14 bases remaining between them. This CDR3 spans 13 amino acids. CDR1 and CDR2 from the germline V gene are GTSNPN and SVGIG (reference sequence). CDR3 sequence reads: CAWQSRATYGYTF. CDR3 DNA: TGTGCCTGGCAATCCAGGGCTACCTATGGCTACACCTTC.

This rearrangement joins TRBV9 to TRBJ2-7; perhaps D is TRBD1 or TRBD2 (5 bases each). The germline gives CDR1 SGDLS, CDR2 YYNGEE. V lost 0 bases, J lost 6 bases, and 10 bases lay in between. The CDR3 is 13 amino acids. CDR3 sequence reads: CASSVDRGSEQYF. The CDR3 coding sequence is TGTGCCAGCAGCGTAGATCGGGGCTCCGAGCAGTACTTC.

The chain joins TRBV7-2 to TRBJ1-1; weak D call: TRBD1 (6 bases). There are 12 residues in the CDR3. Trimming removed 5 bases from V and 11 bases from J, with 15 bases in between. Germline V gene data show CDR1 as SGHTA and CDR2 as FQGNSA. The CDR3 coding sequence is TGTGCCAGCAGCCCGGGCTGGGGACATGCTTTCTTT. As protein: CASSPGWGHAFF.

This clone was seen a single time. The chain couples TRBV29-1 to TRBJ2-2; D unclear. The CDR3 is 12 residues long. Germline V gene data show CDR1 as SQVTM and CDR2 as ANQGSEA. Trimming shortened V by 2 bases and J by 1 base, and 2 bases separated the two germline ends. Here the CDR3 reads CSVEKNTGELFF. The CDR3 DNA is TGCAGCGTTGAAAAGAACACCGGGGAGCTGTTTTTT.

J is TRBJ1-1 and V is TRBV18; TRBD1 is a possible D gene (6 bases). The V end was cut by 3 bases, the J end by 2 bases, with 22 bases between. The length of the CDR3 is 18 residues. The V gene's germline CDR1 is KGHSH and CDR2 LQKENI. As DNA, the CDR3 is TGTGCCAGCTCACCCCAGGACAGCCACTTCACTCCAAACACTGAAGCTTTCTTT. Translation gives CASSPQDSHFTPNTEAFF. Using reference TRBV18 and TRBJ1-1 for the parts outside the CDR3, the full variable domain is NAGVMQNPRHLVRRRGQEARLRCSPMKGHSHVYWYRQLPEEGLKFMVYLQKENIIDESGMPKERFSAEFPKEGPSILRIQQVVRGDSAAYFCASSPQDSHFTPNTEAFFGQGTRLTVV.

This clone was seen a few times. This rearrangement joins TRBV23-1 to TRBJ2-1, with a tentative D call TRBD2 (5 bases). TRBV23-1 is filed as an ORF, its function uncertain. The CDR3 spans 14 residues. V was clipped by 4 bases and J by 6 bases, with 13 bases between them. CDR3 coding DNA: TGCGCCAGCAGTCCGGGGTCGGGGTCCAATGAGCAGTTCTTC. Amino acids: CASSPGSGSNEQFF.

This rearrangement joins TRBV6-5 to TRBJ2-7; the match to TRBD1 covers 9 bases. Germline CDR1 reads MNHEY; CDR2 reads SVGAGI. This CDR3 spans 15 amino acids. The J segment lost 5 bases and the V segment lost 2 bases, leaving 7 bases of the junction unmatched. The CDR3 region is CASSYAGTGPHEQYF. The CDR3 DNA sequence: TGTGCCAGCAGTTACGCCGGGACAGGGCCCCACGAGCAGTACTTC.

The chain recombines TRBV27 with TRBJ2-6, with D possibly TRBD1 on 5 matching bases. Trimming took 5 bases from V and 3 from J, leaving 11 bases between them. The length of the CDR3 is 15 residues. CDR1 MNHEY and CDR2 SMNVEV come from the germline V gene (reference sequence). This chain's CDR3 is CASSPTRGGANVLTF. CDR3 sequence (DNA): TGTGCCAGCAGTCCCACAAGGGGTGGGGCCAACGTCCTGACTTTC.

The chain joins TRBV2 to TRBJ1-2; D is ambiguous. The CDR3 totals 12 residues. Between the trimmed V and J ends, which lost 9 bases and 4 bases, there was a span of 12 bases. The germline V gene encodes CDR1 SNHLY and CDR2 FYNNEI. In nucleotides, the CDR3 is TGTGCCAGTACCCTGGCAGGCTATGGCTACACCTTC. Its protein is CASTLAGYGYTF.

This clone has more than one count but fewer than ten. The chain has TRBV29-1 and TRBJ2-5, with TRBD2 identical over 8 bases. The CDR3 loop spans 13 amino acids. V was pared by 3 bases and J by 4 bases, with 4 bases of the junction left unmatched. CDR1 and CDR2 (germline): SQVTM, ANQGSEA. DNA of the CDR3: TGCAGCGTTGAGACTAGCGTGAGAGAGACCCAGTACTTC. It yields the protein CSVETSVRETQYF.

In its sample, this clone was seen once. V gene TRBV6-5 combines with J gene TRBJ2-7; TRBD2 might be the D (5 bases). The length of the CDR3 is 12 residues. Per the germline V gene, CDR1 is MNHEY and CDR2 is SVGAGI. V lost 6 bases and J 6 bases, leaving 12 bases between the germline ends. The CDR3 here is CASSLRGREQYF. CDR3 sequence (DNA): TGTGCCAGCAGCCTACGGGGTCGCGAGCAGTACTTC.

This chain uses TRBV5-1 with TRBJ1-2; TRBD1 might be the D (5 bases). Germline CDR1 and CDR2: SGHRS and YFSETQ. The V end was cut by 0 bases, the J end by 10 bases, with 13 bases between. This CDR3 comprises 13 residues. This chain's CDR3 is CASSLVAQDNYTF. Written as DNA, the CDR3 is TGCGCCAGCAGCTTGGTCGCCCAGGACAACTACACCTTC.

The V and J genes are TRBV9 and TRBJ2-3; D is possibly TRBD1 (5 bases). Germline V gene sequence: CDR1 SGDLS, CDR2 YYNGEE. The CDR3 runs 14 residues. Trimming cost V 4 bases and J 2 bases, with 11 bases left between them. CDR3 sequence (DNA): TGTGCCAGCAGCCCGCGACAGATCACAGATACGCAGTATTTT. It yields the protein CASSPRQITDTQYF.